The present TCR beta chain was sequenced within a study of graft-versus-host responses after intestinal transplantation. Regarding this clone: Its antigen is not known.

The repertoire was sequenced with immunoSEQ multiplex PCR; TCRdb's copy has only in-frame clones and lacks some. The sample holds approximately 90,000 clones, 80% to 95% seen once. This clonotype originated in a human donor who was the organ donor for an intestinal transplant. This specimen was unstimulated CD8+ T cells sorted from spleen or lymph node cells, taken before transplant.

CDR3 bases: TGCGCCAGCAGCCCCCTGCAGCAAGAGACCCAGTACTTC. It encodes CASSPLQQETQYF. This chain links TRBV5-1 with TRBJ2-5, with unresolved D. V was pared by 4 bases and J by 2 bases, with 9 bases between. The CDR3 length is 13 residues. The germline gives CDR1 SGHRS, CDR2 YFSETQ.